Each of the 25 T cell receptor beta chains below was sequenced from the same sample in a study of T-cell memory formation after mild COVID-19. TCRdb itself ran the 5' RACE reads through MiXCR, one entry per CDR3 protein. The sample includes just under 550,000 distinct CDR3 sequences, 20% of them seen just once. Material: PBMCs or a T cell subset sorted from them (not recorded which). These receptors were taken from an adult woman who had mild COVID-19 (a few samples of this study predate the infection). Cell type and time point are not known.

J is TRBJ2-5 and V is TRBV24-1; 8 bases are shared with TRBD1. Losses at the gene ends were 4 bases for V and 2 bases for J; bases not matched to a gene: 5. Germline CDR1 and CDR2: KGHDR and SFDVKD. This CDR3 is 15 amino acids long. CDR3 sequence (DNA): TGTGCCACCAGTGACCGGGGACAGGCACAAGAGACCCAGTACTTC. It specifies CATSDRGQAQETQYF.

This clonotype was seen a handful of times. The chain links TRBV25-1 to TRBJ2-1, with D perhaps assigned TRBD1 or TRBD2 (6 bases each). Trimming removed 2 bases from V and 4 bases from J, with 18 bases in between. The CDR3 spans 17 residues. Germline CDR1 and CDR2: MGHDK and SYGVNS. In DNA form, the CDR3 reads TGTGCCAGCAGTGAAAATTCCCCGGGGGCCTTTTACAATGAGCAGTTCTTC. Amino acids: CASSENSPGAFYNEQFF.

The rearrangement joins TRBV12-3 or TRBV12-4 to TRBJ2-1; D not certain. The V end lost 5 bases, the J end lost 0 bases, and 11 bases lay between the germline ends. CDR3 size: 15 residues. CDR3 amino acids: CASSGEDSSYNEQFF. The CDR3 DNA follows: TGTGCCAGCAGTGGGGAAGATAGCTCCTACAATGAGCAGTTCTTC.

This clonotype came up a few times. V usage is TRBV6-1 and J usage is TRBJ2-7; 9 nucleotides align to TRBD1. The junction had 8 bases not matched to a gene; V was cut back by 3 bases and J by 2 bases. The CDR3 has 16 amino acids. Germline CDR1 reads MNHNS; CDR2 reads SASEGT. As DNA, the CDR3 is TGTGCCAGCAGTGATGGCCCTAGACAGGGGGCCTACGAGCAGTACTTC. Its translation: CASSDGPRQGAYEQYF.

The chain couples TRBV2 to TRBJ2-3; 7 bases are a match to TRBD2. Germline CDR1 and CDR2: SNHLY and FYNNEI. The V and J ends lost 6 bases and 6 bases, in that order; junction bases with no gene match: 3. The CDR3 totals 12 residues. CDR3 nucleotide sequence: TGTGCCAGCAGGGCGGGGGTTGATACGCAGTATTTT. Amino acid sequence: CASRAGVDTQYF.

This clonotype was detected only a few times. The chain recombines TRBV6-6 with TRBJ2-1; the D is unclear. V was pared by 8 bases and J by 9 bases, with 8 bases between. Germline V gene sequence: CDR1 MNHNY, CDR2 SVGAGI (reference sequence). The CDR3 spans 10 residues. CDR3 coding DNA: TGTGCCAGCTCGGCCGGTGAGCAGTTCTTC. Protein product: CASSAGEQFF.

This clonotype has only a few counts. The chain recombines TRBV5-1 with TRBJ2-1; TRBD2 aligns across 7 bases. The V gene's germline CDR1 is SGHRS and CDR2 YFSETQ. With 4 bases clipped from V and 15 bases from J, the junction kept 10 bases outside the gene matches. CDR3 size: 12 residues. The CDR3 loop is CASSTAGDVPFF. The CDR3 DNA sequence: TGCGCCAGCAGCACTGCGGGGGACGTTCCGTTCTTC.

V gene TRBV12-3 or TRBV12-4 combines with J gene TRBJ2-2; 12 positions agree with TRBD2. With V trimmed by 3 bases and J by 0 bases, 5 bases remained unmatched. This CDR3 is 18 amino acids long. The CDR3 DNA reads as TGTGCCAGCAGTTTCTTGCTAGCGGGGGGGCCGAACACCGGGGAGCTGTTTTTT. This translates into CASSFLLAGGPNTGELFF.

The rearrangement uses TRBV5-1 and TRBJ2-7, with D unresolved. The CDR3 is 14 amino acids. Germline V gene sequence: CDR1 SGHRS, CDR2 YFSETQ. V dropped 0 bases and J dropped 3 bases, with 10 bases sitting between them. The CDR3 DNA follows: TGCGCCAGCAGCTTGGAGTCGGCACTCTACGAGCAGTACTTC. It is translated as CASSLESALYEQYF.

This chain joins TRBV7-2 and TRBJ2-2; 16 bases map to TRBD2. The V gene's germline CDR1 is SGHTA and CDR2 FQGNSA. The CDR3 is 18 amino acids. V gave up 3 bases and J gave up 7 bases; unmatched junction bases: 8. CDR3 region: CASSLGTSGRASLGELFF. Here the CDR3 DNA reads TGTGCCAGCAGCTTGGGGACTAGCGGGAGGGCTTCCCTCGGGGAGCTGTTTTTT.

The chain employs TRBV29-1 and TRBJ2-5; the D gene is possibly TRBD2 (6 bases). V was clipped by 3 bases and J by 4 bases, with 15 bases between them. This CDR3 is 14 amino acids long. Germline V gives CDR1 SQVTM, CDR2 ANQGSEA. This chain's CDR3 is CSVDQGLRGETQYF. As DNA, the CDR3 is TGCAGCGTTGATCAGGGTTTGCGGGGAGAGACCCAGTACTTC.

This clonotype has just a few counts. This chain joins TRBV29-1 and TRBJ2-7; the D is unclear. The ends were cut back, 7 bases at V and 2 bases at J, with 12 bases in the middle. This CDR3 region has 12 residues. From germline, CDR1 is SQVTM and CDR2 ANQGSEA. CDR3 sequence: CSAGGLPYEQYF. CDR3 nucleotides: TGCAGCGCCGGCGGCTTGCCCTACGAGCAGTACTTC.

The rearrangement uses TRBV3-1 and TRBJ2-7, with 9 bases lining up with TRBD1. Unmatched junction bases numbered 12, after V lost 4 bases and J lost 2 bases. Per the germline V gene, CDR1 is LGHDT and CDR2 is YNNKEL (reference sequence). This CDR3 spans 17 amino acids. The CDR3: CASSPHSGTGLTYEQYF. The DNA for the CDR3 is TGTGCCAGCAGCCCGCACTCCGGGACAGGGCTTACCTACGAGCAGTACTTC.

V and J are TRBV9 and TRBJ2-1; TRBD2 agrees at 11 bases. V lost 4 bases and J lost 4; bases outside the gene matches: 7. CDR1 is SGDLS, CDR2 YYNGEE, per germline. CDR3 size: 16 residues. This CDR3 reads CASSPLGTSGYNEQFF. The DNA for the CDR3 is TGTGCCAGCAGCCCTCTCGGGACTAGCGGATACAATGAGCAGTTCTTC.

The J gene is TRBJ2-3, the V gene TRBV12-3 or TRBV12-4; 10 positions agree with TRBD2. The CDR3 length is 14 residues. V gave up 4 bases and J gave up 6 bases; unmatched junction bases: 4. CDR3 nucleotides: TGTGCCAGCAGTTGGAGCGGGGGGGCGGATACGCAGTATTTT. Translation: CASSWSGGADTQYF.

This chain joins TRBV6-2 or TRBV6-3 and TRBJ1-2, with D possibly TRBD1 on 5 matching bases. V was cut by 6 bases and J by 7 bases, with 18 bases left in between. Germline-derived CDR1 and CDR2 are MNHEY and SVGEGT. The length of the CDR3 is 14 residues. The CDR3 is CASREQASGRGYTF. The CDR3 nucleotides read TGTGCCAGCAGGGAACAGGCTTCAGGACGTGGCTACACCTTC.

The chain carries TRBV4-1 and TRBJ1-1; 7 bases are shared with TRBD1. The V gene's germline CDR1 is MGHRA and CDR2 YSYEKL. The CDR3 has 16 amino acids. The J segment lost 3 bases and the V segment lost 4 bases, leaving 11 bases of the junction unmatched. The CDR3 DNA sequence: TGCGCCAGCAGCCCCCGACAGGGAAAAGCGGACACTGAAGCTTTCTTT. As protein: CASSPRQGKADTEAFF.

This clonotype was observed a handful of times. The chain has TRBV9 and TRBJ2-3, with 8 bases lining up with TRBD2. The CDR3 extends over 16 amino acids. The V segment lost 0 bases and the J segment 4 bases; nucleotides outside the gene matches: 7. CDR1 SGDLS and CDR2 YYNGEE come from the germline V gene. This chain's CDR3 is CASSVEVAGGSDTQYF. The CDR3 DNA is TGTGCCAGCAGCGTAGAGGTGGCGGGAGGTTCAGATACGCAGTATTTT.

The J gene is TRBJ2-7, the V gene TRBV19; 7 nucleotides line up with TRBD1. There are 14 residues in the CDR3. The germline CDR1 and CDR2 sequences are LNHDA and SQIVND (reference sequence). The CDR3 DNA reads as TGTGCTACTCAACCGGGACAGTCGTTTCTGGAGCAGTACTTC. This codes for CATQPGQSFLEQYF.

In its sample, this clonotype was seen a few times. The gene calls are TRBV25-1 and TRBJ2-3; 10 bases are a match to TRBD2. Trimming at V came to 4 bases and at J to 5 bases, leaving 9 bases not matched to a gene. Germline assignment: CDR1 MGHDK and CDR2 SYGVNS. The length of the CDR3 is 16 residues. CDR3 residues: CASSVLLAGQGDTQYF. The CDR3 nucleotides are TGTGCCAGCAGTGTCCTACTAGCGGGGCAGGGAGATACGCAGTATTTT.

The V call is TRBV7-9, the J call TRBJ1-3, with a possible D match to TRBD1 (5 bases). Trimming shortened V by 0 bases and J by 4 bases, and 10 bases separated the two germline ends. Germline V gene sequence: CDR1 SEHNR, CDR2 FQNEAQ (reference sequence). The length of the CDR3 is 15 residues. The CDR3: CASSLARAPGNTIYF. CDR3 sequence (DNA): TGTGCCAGCAGCTTAGCCAGGGCCCCCGGAAACACCATATATTTT.

In its sample, this clonotype was seen many times. The rearrangement links TRBV7-6 to TRBJ2-5; weak D call: TRBD2 (6 bases). This CDR3 region has 16 residues. Germline CDR1 is SGHVS and CDR2 is FNYEAQ. The V and J ends lost 1 base and 4 bases respectively, with 16 bases between them. The CDR3 loop is CASSLDPGSQLETQYF. In nucleotides, the CDR3 is TGTGCCAGCAGCTTAGACCCCGGGAGTCAGCTAGAGACCCAGTACTTC.

This clonotype appeared a few times. The chain has TRBV4-2 and TRBJ1-1, with D perhaps matching TRBD1 (6 bases). There are 17 residues in the CDR3. The ends were cut back, 0 bases at V and 3 bases at J, with 17 bases in the middle. CDR1 LGHNA and CDR2 YNFKEQ come from the germline V gene. The chain's CDR3 is CASSQDPRGARDTEAFF. CDR3 sequence (DNA): TGTGCCAGCAGCCAAGATCCGCGGGGGGCCAGGGACACTGAAGCTTTCTTT.

V usage is TRBV11-2 and J usage is TRBJ2-4; TRBD1 matches 7 bases. Germline V CDR1 and CDR2: SGHAT, FQNNGV. The CDR3 has 21 residues. The V gene end was trimmed by 5 bases and the J gene end by 3 bases; junction bases not matched to a gene: 25. CDR3 loop: CASSIPGQPSDRYVDKNIQYF. CDR3 DNA: TGTGCCAGCAGCATCCCGGGACAGCCTTCTGACCGCTACGTGGACAAAAACATTCAGTACTTC.

The rearrangement links TRBV5-4 to TRBJ2-1, with 14 bases matching TRBD2. This CDR3 contains 18 residues. The ends lost 4 bases at V and 5 bases at J; junction bases unmatched: 11. Germline assignment: CDR1 SGHNT and CDR2 YYREEE (reference sequence). CDR3 nucleotides: TGTGCCAGCAGCCCGGGGACTAGCGGGAGAACGCCCCACAATGAGCAGTTCTTC. It codes for CASSPGTSGRTPHNEQFF.